This TCR beta chain derives from a study of T cell responses to AZD1222 COVID-19 vaccine. Notes on the study in general: The span of vaccine-associated CD4 TCRs extended across spike, with dominance at 160-218 and 743-854.

The CDR3 consists of 14 residues. Germline CDR1 LGHDT, CDR2 YNNKEL (reference sequence). V dropped 5 bases and J dropped 7; count of bases not matched to a gene: 9. Sequencing used immunoSEQ multiplex PCR; TCRdb keeps in-frame clones, though not all of them. The table lists more than 85,000 clones, over 75% of them singletons. Comments on this clone: Its antigen is not known.

The chain links TRBV3-1 (or the pseudogene TRBV3-2) to TRBJ1-1, with TRBD1 matching over 8 bases. The specimen was peripheral blood, collected on day 0 of AZD1222 vaccination. This receptor was taken from an adult in good health. The CDR3 coding sequence is TGTGCCAGCAGCACAGTACCCGGACAGGGTGAAGCTTTCTTT. It codes for CASSTVPGQGEAFF.